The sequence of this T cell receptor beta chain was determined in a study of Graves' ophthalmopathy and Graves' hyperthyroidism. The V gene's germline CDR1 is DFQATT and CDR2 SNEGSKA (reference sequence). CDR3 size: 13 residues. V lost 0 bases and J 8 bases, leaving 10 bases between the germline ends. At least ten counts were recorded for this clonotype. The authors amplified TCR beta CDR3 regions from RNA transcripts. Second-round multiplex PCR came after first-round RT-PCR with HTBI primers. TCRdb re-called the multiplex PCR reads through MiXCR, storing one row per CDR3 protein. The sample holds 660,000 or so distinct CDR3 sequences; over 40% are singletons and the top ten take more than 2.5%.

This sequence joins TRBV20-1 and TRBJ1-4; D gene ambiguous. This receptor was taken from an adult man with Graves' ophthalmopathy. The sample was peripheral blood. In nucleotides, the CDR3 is TGCAGTGCTAGAGATCAGGATAGCGAAAAACTGTTTTTT. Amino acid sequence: CSARDQDSEKLFF.